This T cell receptor beta chain was identified in a study of shared clonotypes between healthy human individuals (dated by TCRdb to 2018 to 2020). Describing the broader study: The cohort comprised a couple of women and a few men aged 18 to 49 years. Libraries were prepared and TCR repertoires were sequenced by different laboratories using diverse techniques, in order to increase sequencing depth and limit assay-specific biases. To estimate repertoire size and how much clonotype sharing occurs between individuals, the study deeply sequenced the blood TCR repertoires of five or six healthy adults. For each donor, three plates each were used for CD4 naive and CD4 memory, two plates were used for CD8 naive, and one plate was used for CD8 memory. Per donor, leukapheresis produced somewhere between about 0.94 and 8.9 billion PBMCs.

The research as a whole found: Larger estimated clonotype richness was generally found for naive subsets than for memory subsets. Compared with non-shared clonotypes, clonotypes shared by all four sorted-subset donors had higher generation probabilities. Sharing across several donors was observed for around 5% of naive CD4, over 3% of naive CD8, 2% to 2.5% of memory CD4, and roughly 0.43% of memory CD8 clonotypes. Rarefaction of sorted-subset datasets indicated incomplete sequencing despite the large sequencing depth. Pairwise subsampling indicated that sequencing depth was expected to affect the degree of clonotype sharing among donors. The small number of donors limited the genetic and exposure-history diversity represented. Sampling was restricted to blood, and TCR repertoires in tissue are likely to differ from TCR repertoires in blood.

Using the deep immunoSEQ assay, multiplex PCR amplified TCR CDR3 regions from genomic DNA. Genomic DNA extracted from each cell subset was distributed evenly over all wells of several immunoSEQ 96-well plates, and each plate served as one replicate. For sorted subsets, about 200 ng genomic DNA, equal to 30,000 or so T cell genomes, was loaded into each replicate PCR. The purified libraries were quantified using a Qubit 3.0 fluorometer, sized with a Bioanalyzer 2100, and then quantified again using the KAPA Library Quantification kit. Every immunoSEQ 96-well plate was sequenced on a separate single-read 150-cycle Illumina NextSeq 550 flow cell. The original methods were these. The immunoSEQ output contained only junctional sequences without quality scores, so filtering could not match that applied to full-length reads. To assign V/J genes and CDR3, sequences were annotated using PyIR, a Python wrapper for IgBLAST v1.9, with IMGT germline references. Any read was removed if the V/J assignment was weak (E-value above 1e-6), the CDR3 was missing, or the read contained stop codons, out-of-frame junctions, or ambiguous translated residues. V3J clonotypes were defined as sequences sharing the same inferred V gene, J gene, and CDR3 amino acid sequence. Percentage overlap between repertoires was calculated by dividing the number of shared unique clonotypes by the size of the smaller repertoire. Repertoire richness was assessed with RTK rarefaction, the Chao1 estimator, and Recon v2.1 estimates of unobserved clonotypes. OLGA was used to compute generation probabilities for all TCRbeta clonotypes that the gDNA method yielded from several donors. TCRdb's version of the immuneACCESS table is confined to in-frame rearrangements and falls short of the full clone set. An unresolved V gene accounts for under half of the shortfall where checked; the remainder is of unknown origin. From that table come the V and J calls and clone size; the DNA was used to work out D and trimming. The sample records approximately 1,000,000 clones, 75% to 80% of which are singletons. The ten largest clones represent approximately 0.5% of the sample.

On this clone: What this receptor recognizes is not known. No base quality values were provided; no much bigger clone lies one nucleotide off.

Healthy HIV-negative adults with no recently reported acute infections or vaccinations were included as donors. Only Caucasian adults living in Nashville, Tennessee, USA were represented among the donors. CD4+ T cells were enriched by magnetic negative selection, after which naive cells were positively selected on CD45RA and the negative fraction was taken as the memory subset. Blood was collected by leukapheresis, and PBMCs were isolated by Ficoll-Histopaque density gradient centrifugation and then cryopreserved in liquid nitrogen vapor phase. Analytical flow cytometry was used to check the purity and quantity of every magnetically sorted T cell population. Each sorted fraction had its genomic DNA isolated and then quantified by UV absorbance on a Nanodrop 2000c. The CDR3 numbers 16 residues from cysteine through phenylalanine. Of all the DNA, just the CDR3 is kept, 48 bases in frame from base 1. The CDR1 and CDR2 encoded by the germline V gene are MDHEN and SYDVKM. Germline trimming amounts to 6 bases on V and 3 bases on J, with 11 as the count of junction bases outside the gene matches.

This receptor was obtained from a man aged 18 to 30 in good health. Some clones in this sample may be carry-over from other donors' samples. Material: memory CD4+ T cells from PBMCs. This specimen's cell subset or site label, per the study, means: CD45RA-negative fraction. In this chain, TRBV28 is recombined with TRBJ2-5, and 9 junction bases match TRBD1. Here is the DNA: TGTGCCAGCAGAAGGTCACAGGGGGCAGGGGAAGAGACCCAGTACTTC. Translated, it gives CASRRSQGAGEETQYF.